This TCR beta chain appears in the sequencing data of a study of cytomegalovirus exposure and HLA in healthy donors. For the study at large: Genotyping showed around 80% of fewer than 500 donors falling in the Caucasian-associated ancestry cluster.

This clone was seen only a few times. The antigen is undetermined. Primers: 60 Vbeta forward and 13 Jbeta reverse. This table comes from immunoSEQ multiplex PCR, and its TCRdb copy is limited to in-frame clones, with some not included. Here the sample spans around 140,000 clones, about three fifths being singletons. The V and J ends lost 2 bases and 0 bases respectively, with 5 bases between them. The CDR3 is 15 residues long. In germline, CDR1 is MNHNS, CDR2 SASEGT. Regarding the study as a whole: The study found most TCR sequences rare, yet found some public TCRs in many donors. A prior analysis recorded that most TCR beta V segments were productive about 87% or about 30% of the time.

The TCR originated in a male donor in good health and CMV-seronegative. This chain joins TRBV6-1 and TRBJ2-6; D is unresolved. The sequenced material came from PBMCs. The chain's CDR3 is CASSEYGSGANVLTF. The CDR3 bases are TGTGCCAGCAGTGAATACGGCTCTGGGGCCAACGTCCTGACTTTC.